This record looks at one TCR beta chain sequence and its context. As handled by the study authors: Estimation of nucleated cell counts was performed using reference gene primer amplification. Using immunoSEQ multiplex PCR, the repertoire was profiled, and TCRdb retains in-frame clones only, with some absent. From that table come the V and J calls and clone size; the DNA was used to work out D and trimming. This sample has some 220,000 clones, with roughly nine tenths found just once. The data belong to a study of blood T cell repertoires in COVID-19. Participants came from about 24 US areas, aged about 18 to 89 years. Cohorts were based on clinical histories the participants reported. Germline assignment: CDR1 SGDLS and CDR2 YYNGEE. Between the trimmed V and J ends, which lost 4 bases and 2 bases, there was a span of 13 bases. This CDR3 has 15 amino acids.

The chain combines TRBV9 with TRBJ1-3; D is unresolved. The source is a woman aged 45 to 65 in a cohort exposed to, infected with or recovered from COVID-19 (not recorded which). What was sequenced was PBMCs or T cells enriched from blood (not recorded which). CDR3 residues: CASSLSPGTGNTIYF. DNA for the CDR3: TGTGCCAGCAGCCTGTCGCCGGGAACTGGAAACACCATATATTTT.